The 7 T cell receptor beta chains below all came from one sample that was sequenced in a study of T cell responses to AZD1222 COVID-19 vaccine. Generated by immunoSEQ multiplex PCR, the TCRdb table keeps only in-frame clones and is missing some. The sample consists of about 67,000 clones, 80% to 85% of them appearing once. The sample was peripheral blood, taken on day 0 of AZD1222 vaccination. Every receptor here comes from an adult in good health.

The chain has TRBV3-1 (or the pseudogene TRBV3-2) and TRBJ2-2; D call uncertain. The CDR3 is 16 amino acids. Trimming took 7 bases from V and 0 from J, leaving 15 bases between them. Germline V CDR1 and CDR2: LGHDT, YNNKEL (reference sequence). CDR3 sequence reads: CASTPRRRTNTGELFF. CDR3 coding DNA: TGTGCCAGCACCCCAAGACGTCGCACGAACACCGGGGAGCTGTTTTTT.

The chain recombines TRBV7-3 with TRBJ2-1; D is unresolved. From germline, CDR1 is SGHTA and CDR2 FQGTGA. The V gene lost 5 bases and the J gene lost 0 bases, with 11 bases spanning the gap. The CDR3 is 15 amino acids. The CDR3 DNA sequence: TGTGCCAGCAGCCCCGGAGTTAGCTCCTACAATGAGCAGTTCTTC. Encoded protein: CASSPGVSSYNEQFF. Filled out from reference TRBV7-3 and TRBJ2-1, the complete variable domain reads GAGVSQTPSNKVTEKGKYVELRCDPISGHTALYWYRQSLGQGPEFLIYFQGTGAADDSGLPNDRFFAVRPEGSVSTLKIQRTERGDSAVYLCASSPGVSSYNEQFFGPGTRLTVL.

The V gene is TRBV20-1, the J gene TRBJ1-1; D ambiguous. Trimming shortened V by 4 bases and J by 1 base, and 4 bases separated the two germline ends. This CDR3 comprises 11 residues. Germline V gene sequence: CDR1 DFQATT, CDR2 SNEGSKA (reference sequence). The CDR3: CSAKGNTEAFF. CDR3 bases: TGCAGTGCTAAGGGGAACACTGAAGCTTTCTTT.

J is TRBJ1-1 and V is TRBV6-4; TRBD1 matches at 7 bases. The ends lost 2 bases at V and 8 bases at J; junction bases unmatched: 2. The CDR3 totals 12 residues. From germline, CDR1 is MRHNA and CDR2 SNTAGT. CDR3 sequence reads: CASSDRQGEAFF. The CDR3 coding sequence is TGTGCCAGCAGTGACCGACAGGGCGAAGCTTTCTTT.

This clone was counted at least ten times. The genes are TRBV9 and TRBJ2-7; the match to TRBD2 covers 9 bases. V shed 7 bases and J 2 bases; nucleotides not matched to a gene: 7. Germline V gene sequence: CDR1 SGDLS, CDR2 YYNGEE. CDR3 size: 14 residues. The CDR3 coding sequence is TGTGCCAGCGGAAGCGGGAGGCGCCCCTACGAGCAGTACTTC. Translation gives CASGSGRRPYEQYF. Full variable domain (missing parts from reference TRBV9 and TRBJ2-7): DSGVTQTPKHLITATGQRVTLRCSPRSGDLSVYWYQQSLDQGLQFLIQYYNGEERAKGNILERFSAQQFPDLHSELNLSSLELGDSALYFCASGSGRRPYEQYFGPGTRLTVT.

V is TRBV18 and J is TRBJ1-4; D perhaps matches TRBD1 (6 bases). Trimming took off 3 bases at V and 1 base at J, with 9 bases between the two ends. The CDR3 runs 15 residues. Germline lookup yields CDR1 KGHSH and CDR2 LQKENI. The CDR3 protein is CASSPGTLTNEKLFF. As DNA, the CDR3 is TGTGCCAGCTCACCCGGGACACTAACTAATGAAAAACTGTTTTTT.

The gene calls are TRBV6-5 and TRBJ1-2, with a possible D match to TRBD1 (5 bases). From germline, CDR1 is MNHEY and CDR2 SVGAGI. The germline V and J ends were trimmed by 4 bases and 2 bases, with 11 bases remaining between them. The CDR3 contains 14 residues. CDR3 coding DNA: TGTGCCAGCAGTTTCTCCCGGGACAACTATGGCTACACCTTC. Its protein product is CASSFSRDNYGYTF.